This TCR beta chain is from a study of radiotherapy plus CTLA-4 blockade in lung cancer. Study as a whole: Around 19% of patients responded objectively, and 25% to 40% achieved disease control.

General study points: Radiotherapy with ipilimumab was followed by blood expansion of tumor-derived clones.

The study gave focal radiation plus ipilimumab CTLA-4 blockade to patients with chemo-refractory metastatic non-small-cell lung cancer. A remark on this clone: Its antigen remains unidentified.

The germline V gene has CDR1 MDHEN and CDR2 SYDVKM. V was clipped by 6 bases and J by 7 bases; unmatched bases: 10. The CDR3 runs 14 residues. Method: immunoSEQ multiplex PCR; TCRdb's copy keeps in-frame clones and lacks some. Of about 38,000 clones in the sample, around 85% were seen once. The V call is TRBV28, the J call TRBJ1-2; 8 positions match TRBD1. The receptor was isolated from a human donor with non-small cell lung cancer whose response to radiotherapy plus ipilimumab could not be evaluated. Material: peripheral blood, obtained from a patient treated with radiotherapy plus ipilimumab. CDR3 nucleotide sequence: TGTGCCAGCAGACAGGGGGTACGGGGTTTTGGCTACACCTTC. Amino acids: CASRQGVRGFGYTF.